This T cell receptor (beta chain) was obtained from a study of T-cell memory formation after mild COVID-19. Study-level information: Clusters of TCRs were largely donor specific. Study observations and caveats: Clones shrinking between day 15 and 85 showed a balanced CD4/CD8 split, and those that grew later tilted toward CD4+. Some SARS-CoV-2-responding clones were already detected in memory before infection. The main location of contracting CD4+ clones was CM and EM, and that of contracting CD8+ clones was EMRA.

TCRdb called the 5' RACE reads again in MiXCR, with one record for every CDR3 protein. This repertoire shows roughly 200,000 distinct CDR3 sequences, under 20% found once; its top ten account for 2% to 2.5%. Per germline, CDR1 LGHNA and CDR2 YNFKEQ. The CDR3 is 14 residues long. Trimming left V 6 bases short and J 4 bases short, with 15 bases between. With regard to this clonotype: Its antigen is undetermined.

Source material: PBMCs or a T cell subset sorted from them (not recorded which). V and J are TRBV4-2 and TRBJ2-5; either TRBD1 or TRBD2 may supply D (5 bases each). The sequence was collected from an adult woman who had mild COVID-19 (a few samples of this study predate the infection). Cell type and time point are not known. The CDR3, as DNA: TGTGCCAGCAGGTTGGGACCAGCAGGAGAGACCCAGTACTTC. This codes for CASRLGPAGETQYF.